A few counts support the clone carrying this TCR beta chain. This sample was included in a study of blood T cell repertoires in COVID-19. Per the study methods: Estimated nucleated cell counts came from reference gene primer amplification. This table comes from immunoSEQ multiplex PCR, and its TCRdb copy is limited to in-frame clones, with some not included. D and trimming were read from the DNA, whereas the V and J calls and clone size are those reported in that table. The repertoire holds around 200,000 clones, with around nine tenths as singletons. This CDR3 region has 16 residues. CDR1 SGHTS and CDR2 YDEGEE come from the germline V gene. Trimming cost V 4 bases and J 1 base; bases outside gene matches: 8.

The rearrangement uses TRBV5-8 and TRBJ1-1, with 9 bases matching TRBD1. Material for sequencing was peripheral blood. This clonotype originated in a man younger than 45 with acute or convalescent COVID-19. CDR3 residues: CASSPGQGFKNTEAFF. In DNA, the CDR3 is TGTGCCAGCAGCCCCGGACAGGGGTTCAAGAACACTGAAGCTTTCTTT.